Below are 24 T cell receptor beta chains sequenced from a single sample in a study of human T cells and chemical hapten exposure. Regarding time point: patch test 2, 6 weeks after DPC sensitization. Treatment here: therapeutic diphenylcyclopropenone sensitization with weekly scalp DPC. TCRdb reanalysed the RACE reads using MiXCR and keeps one entry per CDR3 protein. The data show about 95,000 distinct CDR3 sequences, over 9.5% seen once. Here the sequenced sample was whole blood, taken in connection with sensitization to the hapten diphenylcyclopropenone (DPC). The receptor set was obtained from a woman aged 40 to 55 with alopecia areata. Some clones in this sample may be carry-over from other donors' samples.

The chain combines TRBV21-1 with TRBJ1-5. TRBV21-1 is a listed pseudogene. The CDR3 contains 15 residues. The CDR3 loop reads CASSKDGCSNQPQHF. The CDR3 nucleotides read TGTGCCAGCAGCAAAGATGGGTGCAGCAATCAGCCCCAGCATTTT.

This clonotype was found many times. The chain carries TRBV10-3 and TRBJ1-5; no clear D gene. V lost 6 bases and J 4 bases, leaving 13 bases between the germline ends. CDR1 is ENHRY, CDR2 SYGVKD, per germline. The CDR3 totals 14 residues. This CDR3 is CAISQQVGNQPQHF. The CDR3 bases are TGTGCCATCAGCCAACAAGTAGGTAATCAGCCCCAGCATTTT.

The chain couples TRBV20-1 to TRBJ1-6, with D unclear. CDR1 is DFQATT, CDR2 SNEGSKA, per germline (reference sequence). Trimming pared 0 bases from V and 0 bases from J, leaving 12 bases between. The CDR3 is 17 amino acids. CDR3 DNA: TGCAGTGCTAGAGACGGTCAGGAAAGCTCCTATAATTCACCCCTCCACTTT. As protein: CSARDGQESSYNSPLHF.

Details on this clonotype: A much larger clone is a single base away; this may be a read error. The CDR3 ends on some other residue instead of the conserved phenylalanine or tryptophan, so this is likely a read error. The chain has TRBV28 and TRBJ1-1, with 7 bases fitting TRBD1. Per the germline V gene, CDR1 is MDHEN and CDR2 is SYDVKM. The CDR3 contains 15 residues. V dropped 5 bases and J dropped 1; count of bases not matched to a gene: 7. CDR3 sequence reads: CASSHPGTANTEAFL. CDR3 sequence (DNA): TGTGCCAGCAGTCATCCGGGGACAGCGAACACTGAAGCTTTCCTT.

The chain couples TRBV6-5 to TRBJ2-3, with 7 bases matching TRBD2. This CDR3 has 16 residues. The germline CDR1 and CDR2 sequences are MNHEY and SVGAGI. Germline trimming cut 1 base from V and 0 bases from J; bases unmatched to any gene: 4. The CDR3 coding sequence is TGTGCCAGCAGTTACTGGGCGGGAGCTAGCACAGATACGCAGTATTTT. Translating gives CASSYWAGASTDTQYF.

This clonotype was found a few times. This sequence joins TRBV25-1 and TRBJ2-7; D gene ambiguous. The germline V gene has CDR1 MGHDK and CDR2 SYGVNS. Trimming removed 0 bases from V and 6 bases from J, with 3 bases in between. The CDR3 runs 11 residues. The CDR3 coding sequence is TGTGCCAGCAGTGAATATGGCGAGCAGTACTTC. Translated: CASSEYGEQYF.

This chain links TRBV28 with TRBJ1-2; TRBD1 agrees at 7 bases. The CDR3 is 12 amino acids. V shed 8 bases and J 8 bases; nucleotides not matched to a gene: 8. Germline V gives CDR1 MDHEN, CDR2 SYDVKM. CDR3 in DNA: TGTGCCAGCTGTGACAGGGCTTTGGGCTACACCTTC. As protein: CASCDRALGYTF.

This clonotype was recorded a few times. The chain joins TRBV11-3 to TRBJ2-3, with 10 bases that match TRBD2. V was pared by 2 bases and J by 6 bases, with 5 bases of the junction left unmatched. The CDR3 loop spans 15 amino acids. Germline V lookup: CDR1 SGHNT, CDR2 YENEEA. Here the CDR3 DNA reads TGTGCCAGCAGCTTAATAGCGGGGGGCAAGGATACGCAGTATTTT. Its protein product is CASSLIAGGKDTQYF.

The rearrangement links TRBV6-1 to TRBJ2-2; perhaps TRBD1 as D (5 bases). The CDR3 has 14 residues. Germline values: CDR1 MNHNS, CDR2 SASEGT. The ends were cut back, 7 bases at V and 4 bases at J, with 13 bases in the middle. CDR3 amino acids: CASIGARTTGELFF. CDR3 in DNA: TGTGCCAGCATTGGGGCTCGGACCACCGGGGAGCTGTTTTTT.

At least ten counts were recorded for this clonotype. V is TRBV28 and J is TRBJ1-2; D ambiguous. Per the germline V gene, CDR1 is MDHEN and CDR2 is SYDVKM. The CDR3 loop spans 13 amino acids. The V and J ends lost 10 bases and 2 bases respectively, with 14 bases between them. In DNA, the CDR3 is TGTGCCAACCAGGACGGGGAGAACTATGGCTACACCTTC. It translates to CANQDGENYGYTF.

The DNA of the CDR3 is TGTGCCTGGAGTGAACTAGTGGGGCACTACAATGAGCAGTTCTTC. It codes for CAWSELVGHYNEQFF. V is TRBV30 and J is TRBJ2-1; D might be TRBD1 or TRBD2, each matching 5 bases. V was clipped by 1 base and J by 3 bases, with 13 bases between them. Germline CDR1 reads GTSNPN; CDR2 reads SVGIG (reference sequence). This CDR3 is 15 amino acids long.

There are many counts of this clonotype. The chain couples TRBV7-2 to TRBJ1-2; D is perhaps TRBD1 (5 bases). Germline lookup yields CDR1 SGHTA and CDR2 FQGNSA. This CDR3 spans 15 amino acids. Trimming cost V 1 base and J 4 bases, with 13 bases left between them. CDR3 bases: TGTGCCAGCAGCTTAGTGGTTCGGGACGGCTATGGCTACACCTTC. This codes for CASSLVVRDGYGYTF.

V and J are TRBV11-2 and TRBJ2-3; TRBD2 matches at 10 bases. The CDR3 contains 19 residues. The V gene end was trimmed by 5 bases and the J gene end by 0 bases; junction bases not matched to a gene: 14. Germline CDR1 SGHAT, CDR2 FQNNGV. DNA for the CDR3: TGTGCCAGCAGCACCCATGGGGCTCTAGCGGGGGCTAGCACAGATACGCAGTATTTT. It encodes CASSTHGALAGASTDTQYF.

This chain links TRBV18 with TRBJ2-4; D may match TRBD1 or TRBD2 (5 bases each). The V gene lost 6 bases and the J gene lost 2 bases, with 11 bases spanning the gap. Germline CDR1 reads KGHSH; CDR2 reads LQKENI. The CDR3 has 14 amino acids. Written as DNA, the CDR3 is TGTGCCAGCTCCCCCGGGACCCCCAAAAACATTCAGTACTTC. Translating gives CASSPGTPKNIQYF.

The sample holds many counts of this clonotype. The rearrangement joins TRBV20-1 to TRBJ2-4, with TRBD1 matching 7 bases. With V trimmed by 4 bases and J by 6 bases, 9 bases remained unmatched. In germline, CDR1 is DFQATT, CDR2 SNEGSKA (reference sequence). The CDR3 runs to 14 residues. DNA for the CDR3: TGCAGTGCTAAGAAAACAGGGGCGGTAAACATTCAGTACTTC. This codes for CSAKKTGAVNIQYF.

The chain recombines TRBV19 with TRBJ1-2, with 10 bases lining up with TRBD1. V dropped 7 bases and J dropped 3; count of bases not matched to a gene: 8. The CDR3 is made up of 15 amino acids. Per the germline V gene, CDR1 is LNHDA and CDR2 is SQIVND (reference sequence). The CDR3 reads CASIRTGGNDYGYTF. For the CDR3, the DNA is TGTGCCAGTATCCGGACAGGGGGGAACGACTATGGCTACACCTTC.

CDR3 in DNA: TGCGCCAGCAGCCAACTGAGGGGGGACTCGCAGTACTTC. Its translation: CASSQLRGDSQYF. This sequence joins TRBV4-3 and TRBJ2-7; perhaps D is TRBD1 or TRBD2 (6 bases each). CDR1 LGHNA and CDR2 YSLEER come from the germline V gene. V was pared by 2 bases and J by 9 bases, with 14 bases between. The CDR3 loop spans 13 amino acids.

This chain connects TRBV7-9 to TRBJ2-1, with 8 nucleotides matching TRBD2. CDR1 SEHNR and CDR2 FQNEAQ come from the germline V gene (reference sequence). Unmatched junction bases numbered 9, after V lost 7 bases and J lost 4 bases. The CDR3 consists of 15 residues. CDR3 region: CASTSVQREYNEQFF. DNA for the CDR3: TGTGCCAGCACCTCGGTACAGCGGGAGTACAATGAGCAGTTCTTC.

This clonotype was seen many times. The J gene is TRBJ2-1, the V gene TRBV5-4; D could derive from TRBD1 or TRBD2 (7 bases each). This CDR3 spans 14 amino acids. The germline CDR1 and CDR2 sequences are SGHNT and YYREEE (reference sequence). V lost 2 bases, J lost 9 bases, and 15 bases lay in between. The CDR3 here is CASSFQGGRVEQFF. CDR3 coding DNA: TGTGCCAGCAGCTTTCAGGGGGGGCGGGTTGAGCAGTTCTTC.

This clonotype was detected many times. The V call is TRBV10-3, the J call TRBJ1-1, with D tentatively TRBD1 (5 bases). V lost 6 bases, J lost 5 bases, and 7 bases lay in between. Germline CDR1 ENHRY, CDR2 SYGVKD. The CDR3 runs to 11 residues. CDR3 in DNA: TGTGCCATCAGCGGGGGGACTGAAGCTTTCTTT. It yields the protein CAISGGTEAFF.

The chain joins TRBV27 to TRBJ2-1, with D possibly matching TRBD2 (6 bases). Germline V gene sequence: CDR1 MNHEY, CDR2 SMNVEV (reference sequence). Trimming removed 6 bases at V and 4 bases at J, with 10 bases between. CDR3 length equals 13 residues. The chain's CDR3 is CASRELAYNEQFF. CDR3 bases: TGTGCCAGCAGAGAACTAGCTTACAATGAGCAGTTCTTC.

This clonotype was picked up many times. The chain employs TRBV28 and TRBJ2-1, with a possible D match to TRBD1 (5 bases). The CDR3 loop spans 12 amino acids. CDR1 and CDR2 (germline): MDHEN, SYDVKM. Trimming shortened V by 8 bases and J by 15 bases, and 20 bases separated the two germline ends. CDR3 sequence reads: CASLLQGSRSFF. The CDR3 DNA is TGTGCCAGCCTCCTCCAGGGATCCCGGTCGTTCTTC.

At least ten counts were recorded for this clonotype. The chain is built from TRBV12-3 or TRBV12-4 and TRBJ2-1; D is possibly TRBD2 (6 bases). There are 14 residues in the CDR3. V lost 1 base and J lost 7, with 11 bases in between. This CDR3 reads CASSLGPGRNEQFF. The CDR3 bases are TGTGCCAGCAGTTTAGGGCCAGGGAGGAATGAGCAGTTCTTC.

Ten or more counts support this clonotype. The chain combines TRBV28 with TRBJ2-2; 7 bases map to TRBD1. Germline lookup yields CDR1 MDHEN and CDR2 SYDVKM. Trimming took 6 bases from V and 4 from J; bases not matched to a gene: 8. This CDR3 has 15 residues. The CDR3 DNA follows: TGTGCCAGCAGGAACAGGGGACCGAGCACCGGGGAGCTGTTTTTT. Translating it yields CASRNRGPSTGELFF.